These 19 T cell receptor beta chains were all obtained from the same sample, sequenced in a study of metastatic and nonmetastatic thyroid tumors. TCRdb used MiXCR to call clones anew from the PCR reads. Of about 93,000 clones listed, 9.5% to 15% are singletons. Nobody among the patients had been given any treatment before thyroid surgery. The sequenced sample was blood. The source is a female donor with papillary thyroid cancer or a benign thyroid nodule (not recorded which). Some clones in this sample may be carry-over from other donors' samples.

This clone has ten or more counts. This chain links TRBV20-1 with TRBJ2-7; maybe TRBD2 (5 bases). Germline CDR1 DFQATT, CDR2 SNEGSKA (reference sequence). Trimming left V 0 bases short and J 7 bases short, with 13 bases between. The CDR3 sequence is 13 residues long. CDR3 sequence reads: CSARDNWRGEQYF. DNA of the CDR3: TGCAGTGCTAGAGATAACTGGAGAGGGGAGCAGTACTTC.

This clone was counted many times. This chain connects TRBV28 to TRBJ2-6; 9 nucleotides align to TRBD1. The trim removed 6 bases at V and 2 bases at J, leaving 8 bases unmatched. Germline lookup yields CDR1 MDHEN and CDR2 SYDVKM. The CDR3 extends over 17 amino acids. The CDR3 sequence is CASSMGQGIAGANVLTF. For the CDR3, the DNA is TGTGCCAGCAGCATGGGACAGGGAATTGCTGGGGCCAACGTCCTGACTTTC.

This clone was detected many times. The chain recombines TRBV18 with TRBJ2-7; the D gene is possibly TRBD1 (6 bases). This CDR3 region has 14 residues. V was shortened by 0 bases and J by 2 bases, with 8 bases between the two germline ends. Germline assignment: CDR1 KGHSH and CDR2 LQKENI. The CDR3 reads CASSPPDSTYEQYF. As DNA, the CDR3 is TGTGCCAGCTCACCACCGGACAGCACCTACGAGCAGTACTTC.

Regarding this clone: The same CDR3 is also encoded by other DNA sequences in this sample. The rearrangement links TRBV20-1 to TRBJ2-7; no clear D. Germline-derived CDR1 and CDR2 are DFQATT and SNEGSKA (reference sequence). The CDR3 has 12 residues. Trimming removed 0 bases from V and 3 bases from J, with 6 bases in between. The CDR3 region is CSARDLGYEQYF. The CDR3 nucleotides are TGCAGTGCTAGAGATCTTGGCTACGAGCAGTACTTC.

At least ten counts were recorded for this clone. The V call is TRBV6-2 or TRBV6-3, the J call TRBJ1-1, with a tentative D call TRBD1 (6 bases). Trimming pared 5 bases from V and 6 bases from J, leaving 13 bases between. The CDR3 has 13 residues. Germline CDR1 and CDR2: MNHEY and SVGEGT. The CDR3 here is CASSASDSAEAFF. CDR3 nucleotide sequence: TGTGCCAGCAGTGCCTCGGACAGTGCTGAAGCTTTCTTT.

This clone showed up many times. The chain couples TRBV28 to TRBJ1-1, with D possibly TRBD1 on 6 matching bases. This CDR3 is 14 amino acids long. The V end was cut by 5 bases, the J end by 6 bases, with 16 bases between. Germline lookup yields CDR1 MDHEN and CDR2 SYDVKM. CDR3 in amino acids: CASSPHGGRPEAFF. The CDR3 DNA reads as TGTGCCAGCAGTCCTCACGGGGGGCGGCCTGAAGCTTTCTTT.

This clone was recorded at least ten times. The genes are TRBV6-4 and TRBJ1-1, with D unclear. The length of the CDR3 is 14 residues. The V end lost 4 bases, the J end lost 1 base, and 10 bases lay between the germline ends. CDR1 is MRHNA and CDR2 is SNTAGT in the germline V gene. The DNA of the CDR3 is TGTGCCAGCAGTGCTAACCCAGGGAACACTGAAGCTTTCTTT. Amino acids: CASSANPGNTEAFF.

This clone was detected many times. The rearrangement links TRBV27 to TRBJ2-7; D uncertain. This CDR3 region has 13 residues. Germline V gene sequence: CDR1 MNHEY, CDR2 SMNVEV (reference sequence). V was clipped by 5 bases and J by 5 bases, with 13 bases between them. This CDR3 reads CASSPYSFHEQYF. The CDR3, as DNA: TGTGCCAGCAGTCCCTATAGTTTCCACGAGCAGTACTTC.

This clone came up many times. The chain employs TRBV11-1 and TRBJ2-6; TRBD1 agrees at 9 bases. The length of the CDR3 is 17 residues. V gave up 5 bases and J gave up 0 bases; unmatched junction bases: 5. Germline CDR1 SGHAT, CDR2 FQDESV (reference sequence). The CDR3 spells CASSPGDRASGANVLTF. CDR3 nucleotide sequence: TGTGCCAGCAGCCCAGGGGACAGGGCCTCTGGGGCCAACGTCCTGACTTTC. The entire variable domain, with the rest obtained from reference TRBV11-1 and TRBJ2-6, is as follows: EAEVAQSPRYKITEKSQAVAFWCDPISGHATLYWYRQILGQGPELLVQFQDESVVDDSQLPKDRFSAERLKGVDSTLKIQPAELGDSAMYLCASSPGDRASGANVLTFGAGSRLTVL.

In this sample, this clone turned up many times. The genes are TRBV6-2 or TRBV6-3 and TRBJ1-1; 8 bases are a match to TRBD1. The CDR3 contains 16 residues. Germline loops: CDR1 MNHEY, CDR2 SVGEGT. V lost 2 bases and J lost 5; bases outside the gene matches: 10. CDR3 nucleotide sequence: TGTGCCAGCAGTTACCGGACAGGGTCCTTAGGGACTGAAGCTTTCTTT. Residues: CASSYRTGSLGTEAFF.

The V gene is TRBV12-3 or TRBV12-4, the J gene TRBJ1-1, with D unclear. The CDR3 has 14 amino acids. The ends were cut back, 5 bases at V and 2 bases at J, with 12 bases in the middle. CDR3 loop: CASSLRLLNTEAFF. CDR3 DNA sequence: TGTGCCAGCAGTCTCAGGCTTCTAAACACTGAAGCTTTCTTT.

In this sample, this clone turned up many times. Other DNA sequences in the sample encode the same CDR3. The V gene is TRBV29-1, the J gene TRBJ2-7, with D possibly being TRBD1 or TRBD2 (5 bases each). Looked up from germline, CDR1 is SQVTM and CDR2 is ANQGSEA. V was shortened by 6 bases and J by 6 bases, with 15 bases between the two germline ends. This CDR3 has 12 amino acids. Here the CDR3 DNA reads TGCAGCGTGGGGACCGGGACGGTCGAGCAGTACTTC. Translated, it gives CSVGTGTVEQYF.

This clone appeared a single time. CDR3 in DNA: TGTGCCAGCAGTTTATCAAGGGTGGTGTGGCAGGGAAGCGGAATGATCCACGAGCAGTACTTC. Residues: CASSLSRVVWQGSGMIHEQYF. The V gene is TRBV27, the J gene TRBJ2-7, with D tentatively TRBD1 or TRBD2 (5 bases each). This CDR3 has 21 amino acids. Between the trimmed V and J ends, which lost 0 bases and 5 bases, there was a span of 32 bases. Per the germline V gene, CDR1 is MNHEY and CDR2 is SMNVEV (reference sequence).

This clone was found a few times. The V and J genes are TRBV15 and TRBJ2-7; D is unclear. Per germline, CDR1 LNHNV and CDR2 YYDKDF (reference sequence). With 0 bases removed from V and 0 bases from J, the gap between germline ends came to 9 bases. The CDR3 loop spans 15 amino acids. Here the CDR3 DNA reads TGTGCCACCAGCAGAGAAATGGGTGGCTCCTACGAGCAGTACTTC. This gives the protein CATSREMGGSYEQYF.

This clone came up many times. Other DNA sequences in the same sample also yield this CDR3. This sequence joins TRBV20-1 and TRBJ1-1, with TRBD1 matching 7 bases. The CDR3 extends over 17 amino acids. The V gene's germline CDR1 is DFQATT and CDR2 SNEGSKA (reference sequence). With 2 bases clipped from V and 1 base from J, the junction kept 13 bases outside the gene matches. This chain's CDR3 is CSARSLLGQTTNTEAFF. The CDR3 nucleotides read TGCAGTGCTAGATCCCTTTTGGGACAGACAACGAACACTGAAGCTTTCTTT.

The rearrangement joins TRBV5-1 to TRBJ1-4, with 7 nucleotides matching TRBD1. Unmatched junction bases numbered 6, after V lost 3 bases and J lost 4 bases. Germline CDR1 is SGHRS and CDR2 is YFSETQ. The length of the CDR3 is 15 residues. The CDR3 is CASSSQGGFNEKLFF. In DNA form, the CDR3 reads TGCGCCAGCAGCTCGCAGGGGGGATTTAATGAAAAACTGTTTTTT.

This clone has at least ten counts. The J gene is TRBJ2-3, the V gene TRBV5-1; 15 bases line up with TRBD2. V trimming: 4 bases; J trimming: 6 bases; junction bases outside the gene matches: 6. The germline V gene has CDR1 SGHRS and CDR2 YFSETQ. The CDR3 consists of 16 residues. DNA for the CDR3: TGCGCCAGCAGCCGAGGGACTAGCGGGAGGTCTGATACGCAGTATTTT. Its protein product is CASSRGTSGRSDTQYF.

This clone was seen repeatedly, ten times or more. The rearrangement joins TRBV5-6 to TRBJ1-6; D uncertain. The CDR3 is 15 amino acids. The V gene lost 4 bases and the J gene lost 3 bases, with 11 bases spanning the gap. The germline V gene encodes CDR1 SGHDT and CDR2 YYEEEE. The CDR3 sequence is CASSRNRDYNSPLHF. In nucleotides, the CDR3 is TGTGCCAGCAGCCGCAATCGCGACTATAATTCACCCCTCCACTTT.

This clone has a count of ten or more. The same CDR3 also results from other DNA sequences found in this sample. The chain has TRBV11-2 and TRBJ2-3; 9 bases match TRBD2. Germline assignment: CDR1 SGHAT and CDR2 FQNNGV. V lost 5 bases to trimming and J lost 4 bases; unmatched junction nucleotides: 10. This CDR3 contains 16 residues. CDR3: CASSRYGGRAADTQYF. As DNA, the CDR3 is TGTGCCAGCAGCCGATACGGCGGGAGGGCCGCAGATACGCAGTATTTT.